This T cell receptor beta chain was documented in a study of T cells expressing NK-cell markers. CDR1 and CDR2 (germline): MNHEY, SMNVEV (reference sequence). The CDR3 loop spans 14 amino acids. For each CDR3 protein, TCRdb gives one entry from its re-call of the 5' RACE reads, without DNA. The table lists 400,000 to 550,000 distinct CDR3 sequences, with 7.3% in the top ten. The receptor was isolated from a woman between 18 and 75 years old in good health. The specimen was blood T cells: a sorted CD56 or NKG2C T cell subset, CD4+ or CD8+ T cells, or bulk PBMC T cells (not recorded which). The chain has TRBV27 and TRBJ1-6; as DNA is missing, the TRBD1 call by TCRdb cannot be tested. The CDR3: CASSLEGGPSPLHF.